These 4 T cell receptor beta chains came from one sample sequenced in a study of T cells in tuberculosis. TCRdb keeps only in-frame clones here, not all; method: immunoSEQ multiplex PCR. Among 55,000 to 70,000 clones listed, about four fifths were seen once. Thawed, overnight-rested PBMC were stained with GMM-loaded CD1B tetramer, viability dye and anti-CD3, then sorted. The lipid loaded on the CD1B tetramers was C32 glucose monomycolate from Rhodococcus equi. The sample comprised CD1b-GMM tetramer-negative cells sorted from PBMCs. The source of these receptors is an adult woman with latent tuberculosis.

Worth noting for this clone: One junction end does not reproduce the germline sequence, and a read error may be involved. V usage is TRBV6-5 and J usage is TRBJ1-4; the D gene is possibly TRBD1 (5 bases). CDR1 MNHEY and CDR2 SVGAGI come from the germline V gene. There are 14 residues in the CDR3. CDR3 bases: TGTGCCAGCAGTGACTCGACAGTCGGTGAAAAACTGTTTTTT. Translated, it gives CASSDSTVGEKLFF.

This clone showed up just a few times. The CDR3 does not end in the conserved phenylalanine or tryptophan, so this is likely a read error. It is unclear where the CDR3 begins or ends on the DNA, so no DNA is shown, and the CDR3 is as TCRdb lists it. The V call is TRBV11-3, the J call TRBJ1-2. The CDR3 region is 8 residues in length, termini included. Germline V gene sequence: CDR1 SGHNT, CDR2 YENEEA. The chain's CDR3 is CASSSGPL.

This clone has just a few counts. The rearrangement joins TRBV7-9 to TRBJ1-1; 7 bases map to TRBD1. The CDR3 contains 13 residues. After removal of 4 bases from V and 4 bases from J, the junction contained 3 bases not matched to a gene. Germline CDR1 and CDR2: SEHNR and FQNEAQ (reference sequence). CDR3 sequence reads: CASSWAGGTEAFF. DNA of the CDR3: TGTGCCAGCAGCTGGGCAGGGGGCACTGAAGCTTTCTTT.

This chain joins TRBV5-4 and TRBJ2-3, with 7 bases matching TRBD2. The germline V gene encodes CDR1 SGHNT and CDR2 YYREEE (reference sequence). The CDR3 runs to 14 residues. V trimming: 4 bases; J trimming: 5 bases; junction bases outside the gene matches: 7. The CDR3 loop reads CASSREAGVDTQYF. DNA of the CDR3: TGTGCCAGCAGCCGGGAGGCTGGGGTAGATACGCAGTATTTT. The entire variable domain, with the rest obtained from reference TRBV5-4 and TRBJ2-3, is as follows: ETGVTQSPTHLIKTRGQQVTLRCSSQSGHNTVSWYQQALGQGPQFIFQYYREEENGRGNFPPRFSGLQFPNYSSELNVNALELDDSALYLCASSREAGVDTQYFGPGTRLTVL.